This T cell receptor (beta chain) was recorded in a study of tumor and adjacent non-tumor tissue in lung cancer. The study's findings and limits: In normal lung, the top 100 clones were significantly more dominant than in tumor.

This sample's RNA came from whole unsorted tissue. This clonotype was picked up one time. Its cognate antigen is unknown. A much more abundant neighbour one base away suggests this may be a read error. The library came from three nested PCR rounds adapted from ARM-PCR protocols. TCRdb independently ran MiXCR on the multiplex PCR reads; one entry per CDR3 protein. There are 100,000 to 150,000 distinct CDR3 sequences in the sample; 66% occur only once, and around 13% lies in the top ten. The CDR3 length is 11 residues. Germline CDR1 DFQATT, CDR2 SNEGSKA (reference sequence). V usage is TRBV20-1 and J usage is TRBJ2-1, with D perhaps given as TRBD1 or TRBD2 (6 bases each). This clonotype was sampled from a man younger than 45 with non-small cell lung cancer. Sequences were obtained from lung tumor tissue. The CDR3: CSTRGGTEQFF. CDR3 DNA: TGCAGTACTAGAGGGGGGACAGAGCAGTTCTTC.